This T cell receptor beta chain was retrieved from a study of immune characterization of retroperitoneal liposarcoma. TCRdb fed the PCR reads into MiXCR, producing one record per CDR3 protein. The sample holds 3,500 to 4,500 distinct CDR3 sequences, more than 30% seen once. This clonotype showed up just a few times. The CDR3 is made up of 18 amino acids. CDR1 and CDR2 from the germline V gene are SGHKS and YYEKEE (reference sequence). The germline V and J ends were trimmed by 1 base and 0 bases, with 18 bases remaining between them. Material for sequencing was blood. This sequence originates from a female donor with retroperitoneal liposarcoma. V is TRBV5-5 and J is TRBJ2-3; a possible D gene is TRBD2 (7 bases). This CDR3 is CASSLRRGGFASTDTQYF. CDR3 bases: TGTGCCAGCAGCTTGAGAAGGGGGGGCTTCGCTAGCACAGATACGCAGTATTTT.